This TCR beta chain was observed in a study of T cell changes during pregnancy in multiple sclerosis. Produced via immunoSEQ multiplex PCR; TCRdb's table is partial and in-frame only. The data hold 90,000 or so clones, with 94% observed a single time. This receptor was obtained from a female donor in good health, enrolled as a control in a pregnancy study. The sequenced sample was peripheral blood, obtained after pregnancy.

This CDR3 reads CASSQALSSYEQYF. The CDR3 DNA reads as TGCGCCAGCAGCCAGGCTCTGAGCTCCTACGAGCAGTACTTC. The chain combines TRBV5-1 with TRBJ2-7; D unresolved. There are 14 residues in the CDR3. Trimming shortened V by 4 bases and J by 0 bases, and 11 bases separated the two germline ends. Looked up from germline, CDR1 is SGHRS and CDR2 is YFSETQ. Drawing the rest from reference TRBV5-1 and TRBJ2-7, the complete variable domain is KAGVTQTPRYLIKTRGQQVTLSCSPISGHRSVSWYQQTPGQGLQFLFEYFSETQRNKGNFPGRFSGRQFSNSRSEMNVSTLELGDSALYLCASSQALSSYEQYFGPGTRLTVT.